Following are 9 T cell receptor beta chains from one sample sequenced in a study of blood T cell repertoires in COVID-19 (dated by TCRdb to 2018 to 2021). The method behind the library was the immunoSEQ multiplex PCR assay. TCRdb retrieved this table from immuneACCESS and kept in-frame rearrangements only. Not all clones are present; in checked studies, unresolved V genes account for under half, and no reason is known for the remainder. The sample contains about 260,000 clones, about nine tenths of them found a single time. The leading ten clones occupy 2% to 3% of the sample. The sample taken for sequencing was peripheral blood. The receptor source for this set is a person under 30 with COVID-19, enrolled during active disease.

The V gene is TRBV7-8, the J gene TRBJ2-7; possibly TRBD2 for D (5 bases). Germline V gene sequence: CDR1 SGHVS, CDR2 FQNEAQ. Trimming removed 0 bases at V and 4 bases at J, with 10 bases between. The CDR3 covers 14 residues. CDR3 protein: CASSLAGVSYEQYF. The CDR3 DNA reads as TGTGCCAGCAGCTTAGCGGGAGTGTCTTACGAGCAGTACTTC. The variable domain in full, completed from reference TRBV7-8 and TRBJ2-7, reads GAGVSQSPRYKVAKRGQDVALRCDPISGHVSLFWYQQALGQGPEFLTYFQNEAQLDKSGLPSDRFFAERPEGSVSTLKIQRTQQEDSAVYLCASSLAGVSYEQYFGPGTRLTVT.

This clone showed up just once. The rearrangement links TRBV28 to TRBJ1-2; D ambiguous. The CDR3 is 11 amino acids. Looked up from germline, CDR1 is MDHEN and CDR2 is SYDVKM. Trimming took 1 base from V and 7 from J, leaving 4 bases between them. This chain's CDR3 is CASSLSFGYTF. CDR3 sequence (DNA): TGTGCCAGCAGTTTATCTTTTGGCTACACCTTC.

The chain couples TRBV28 to TRBJ1-2; D not resolved. Germline CDR1 and CDR2: MDHEN and SYDVKM. The ends were cut back, 7 bases at V and 5 bases at J, with 11 bases in the middle. This CDR3 spans 12 amino acids. The CDR3 loop reads CASNQLPYGYTF. The CDR3 nucleotides read TGTGCCAGCAATCAGTTGCCGTATGGCTACACCTTC.

A single count supports this clone. V usage is TRBV4-3 and J usage is TRBJ2-6; TRBD1 agrees at 9 bases. The CDR3 has 16 residues. In germline, CDR1 is LGHNA, CDR2 YSLEER. Trimming cost V 1 base and J 2 bases; bases outside gene matches: 0. CDR3 sequence: CASSQGDRAGANVLTF. CDR3 DNA sequence: TGCGCCAGCAGCCAAGGGGACAGGGCTGGGGCCAACGTCCTGACTTTC.

J is TRBJ2-7 and V is TRBV19; 10 bases align to TRBD1. The V segment lost 5 bases and the J segment 3 bases; nucleotides outside the gene matches: 7. Germline V gene sequence: CDR1 LNHDA, CDR2 SQIVND (reference sequence). This CDR3 is built from 15 residues. CDR3 coding DNA: TGTGCCAGTAGTCTGGGACAGGGGCCGCTCTACGAGCAGTACTTC. This codes for CASSLGQGPLYEQYF.

V and J are TRBV7-9 and TRBJ1-5, with D unresolved. The CDR3 is 13 residues long. Trimming cost V 3 bases and J 5 bases, with 8 bases left between them. Germline V gene sequence: CDR1 SEHNR, CDR2 FQNEAQ (reference sequence). CDR3 bases: TGTGCCAGCAGCTTGACATACTATCAGCCCCAGCATTTT. Encoded protein: CASSLTYYQPQHF.

The V and J genes are TRBV4-2 and TRBJ1-2; D possibly corresponds to TRBD1 (5 bases). The CDR3 has 15 amino acids. Trimming removed 4 bases from V and 4 bases from J, with 16 bases in between. Germline V lookup: CDR1 LGHNA, CDR2 YNFKEQ. The CDR3 is CASSPSAGTGYGYTF. The CDR3 nucleotides are TGTGCCAGCAGCCCCTCAGCGGGAACAGGCTATGGCTACACCTTC.

The chain combines TRBV4-1 with TRBJ1-6, with unresolved D. V was cut by 1 base and J by 6 bases, with 13 bases left in between. This CDR3 spans 16 amino acids. Germline assignment: CDR1 MGHRA and CDR2 YSYEKL. This CDR3 reads CASSQGPGTGNSPLHF. The CDR3 DNA follows: TGCGCCAGCAGCCAAGGACCGGGTACGGGTAATTCACCCCTCCACTTT.

V and J are TRBV6-5 and TRBJ2-5, with 7 bases aligning to TRBD2. Germline-derived CDR1 and CDR2 are MNHEY and SVGAGI. The CDR3 sequence is 15 residues long. Trimming removed 0 bases from V and 5 bases from J; junction bases left unmatched: 6. The CDR3 DNA follows: TGTGCCAGCAGTTACTCTCGCGGGAGTGGGGAGACCCAGTACTTC. Its protein product is CASSYSRGSGETQYF.